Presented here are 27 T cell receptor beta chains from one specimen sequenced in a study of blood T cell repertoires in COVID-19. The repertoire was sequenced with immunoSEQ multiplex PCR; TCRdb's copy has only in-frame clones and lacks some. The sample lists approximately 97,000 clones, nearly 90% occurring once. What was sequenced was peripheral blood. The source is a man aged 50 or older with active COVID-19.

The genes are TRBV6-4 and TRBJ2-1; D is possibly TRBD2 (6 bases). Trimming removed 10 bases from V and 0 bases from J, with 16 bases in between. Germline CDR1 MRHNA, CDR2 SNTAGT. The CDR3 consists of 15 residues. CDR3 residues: CATSGGENSYNEQFF. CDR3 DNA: TGTGCCACCTCAGGAGGGGAGAACTCCTACAATGAGCAGTTCTTC.

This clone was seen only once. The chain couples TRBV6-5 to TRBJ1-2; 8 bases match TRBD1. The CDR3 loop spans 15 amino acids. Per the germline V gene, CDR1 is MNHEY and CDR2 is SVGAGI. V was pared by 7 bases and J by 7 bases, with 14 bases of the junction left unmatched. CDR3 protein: CASTSGQGNIVGYTF. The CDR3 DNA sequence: TGTGCCAGCACTAGCGGACAGGGAAACATAGTTGGCTACACCTTC.

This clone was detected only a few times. The CDR3 spells CASSVGEYQPQHF. The CDR3 DNA follows: TGTGCCAGCAGCGTCGGGGAGTATCAGCCCCAGCATTTT. V and J are TRBV7-8 and TRBJ1-5; no definite D call. Between the trimmed V and J ends, which lost 5 bases and 5 bases, there was a span of 10 bases. The germline V gene encodes CDR1 SGHVS and CDR2 FQNEAQ. This CDR3 has 13 amino acids.

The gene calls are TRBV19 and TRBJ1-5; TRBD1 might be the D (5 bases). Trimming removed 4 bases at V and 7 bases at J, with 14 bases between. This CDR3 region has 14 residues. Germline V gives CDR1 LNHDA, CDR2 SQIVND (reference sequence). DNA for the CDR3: TGTGCCAGTAGTAAAGCAGGGTCCAGGCAGCCCCAGCATTTT. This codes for CASSKAGSRQPQHF.

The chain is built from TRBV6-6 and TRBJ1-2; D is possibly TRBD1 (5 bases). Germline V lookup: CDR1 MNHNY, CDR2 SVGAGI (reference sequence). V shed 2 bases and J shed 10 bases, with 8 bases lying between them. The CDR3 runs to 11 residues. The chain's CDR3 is CASSYPTDYTF. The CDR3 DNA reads TGTGCCAGCAGTTACCCGACAGACTACACCTTC.

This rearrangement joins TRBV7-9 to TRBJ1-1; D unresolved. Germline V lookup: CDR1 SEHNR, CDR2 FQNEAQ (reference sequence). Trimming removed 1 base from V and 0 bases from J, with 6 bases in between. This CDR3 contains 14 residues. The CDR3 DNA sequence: TGTGCCAGCAGCTTAGGAGGGTTGAACACTGAAGCTTTCTTT. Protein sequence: CASSLGGLNTEAFF.

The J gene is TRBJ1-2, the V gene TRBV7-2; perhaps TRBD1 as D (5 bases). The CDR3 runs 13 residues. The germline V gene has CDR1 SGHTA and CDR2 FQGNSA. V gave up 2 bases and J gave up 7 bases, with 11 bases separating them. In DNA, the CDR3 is TGTGCCAGCAGCTTAATGGGGGGACTTGGCTACACCTTC. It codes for CASSLMGGLGYTF.

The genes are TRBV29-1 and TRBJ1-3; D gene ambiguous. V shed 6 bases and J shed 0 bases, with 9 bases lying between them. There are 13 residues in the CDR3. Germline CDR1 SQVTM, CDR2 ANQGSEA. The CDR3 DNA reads TGCAGCGTGGCGGGCAGCTCTGGAAACACCATATATTTT. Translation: CSVAGSSGNTIYF.

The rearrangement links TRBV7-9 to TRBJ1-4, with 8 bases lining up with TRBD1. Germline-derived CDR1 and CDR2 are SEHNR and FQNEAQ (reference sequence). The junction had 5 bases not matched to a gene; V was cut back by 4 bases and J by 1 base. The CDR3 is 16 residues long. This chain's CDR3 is CASSSQGAVTNEKLFF. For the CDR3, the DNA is TGTGCCAGCAGCTCCCAGGGGGCGGTAACTAATGAAAAACTGTTTTTT.

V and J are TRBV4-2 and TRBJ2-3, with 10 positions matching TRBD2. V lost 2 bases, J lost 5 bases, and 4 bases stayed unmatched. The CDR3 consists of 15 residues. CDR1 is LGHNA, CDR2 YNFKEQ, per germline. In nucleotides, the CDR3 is TGTGCCAGCAGCCAACGGACTAGCGGAGGAGATACGCAGTATTTT. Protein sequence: CASSQRTSGGDTQYF.

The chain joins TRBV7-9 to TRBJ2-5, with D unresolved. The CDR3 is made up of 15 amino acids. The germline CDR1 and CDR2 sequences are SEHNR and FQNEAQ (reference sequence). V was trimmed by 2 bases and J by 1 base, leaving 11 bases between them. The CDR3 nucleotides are TGTGCCAGCAGCTTATCTGTGTTGCGCCAAGAGACCCAGTACTTC. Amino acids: CASSLSVLRQETQYF.

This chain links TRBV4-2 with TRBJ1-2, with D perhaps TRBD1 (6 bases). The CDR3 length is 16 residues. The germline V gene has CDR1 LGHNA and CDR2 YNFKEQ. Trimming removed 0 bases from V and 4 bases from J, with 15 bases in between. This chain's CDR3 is CASSQEGGDSRYGYTF. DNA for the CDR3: TGTGCCAGCAGCCAAGAAGGGGGGGACTCTCGCTATGGCTACACCTTC.

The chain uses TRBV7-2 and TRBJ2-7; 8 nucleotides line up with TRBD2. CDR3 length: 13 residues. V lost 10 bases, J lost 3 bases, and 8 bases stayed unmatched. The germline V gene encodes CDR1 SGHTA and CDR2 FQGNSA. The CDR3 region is CATGRGADYEQYF. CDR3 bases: TGTGCCACCGGGCGGGGGGCGGACTACGAGCAGTACTTC.

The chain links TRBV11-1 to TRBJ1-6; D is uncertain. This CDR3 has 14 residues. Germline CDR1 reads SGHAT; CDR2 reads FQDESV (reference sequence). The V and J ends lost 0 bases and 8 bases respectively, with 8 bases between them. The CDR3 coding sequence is TGTGCCAGCAGCTTAGCAGGTAGCGATTCACCCCTCCACTTT. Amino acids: CASSLAGSDSPLHF.

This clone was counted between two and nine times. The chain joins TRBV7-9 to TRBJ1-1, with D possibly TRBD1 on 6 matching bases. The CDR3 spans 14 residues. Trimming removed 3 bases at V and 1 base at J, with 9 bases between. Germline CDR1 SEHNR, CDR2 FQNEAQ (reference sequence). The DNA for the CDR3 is TGTGCCAGCAGCTTCCGAGGGGGGAACACTGAAGCTTTCTTT. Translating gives CASSFRGGNTEAFF.

The CDR3 protein is CASSRQTGLPTNEKLFF. The CDR3 coding sequence is TGTGCCAGCTCGCGACAAACAGGTCTCCCAACTAATGAAAAACTGTTTTTT. This chain uses TRBV18 with TRBJ1-4, with D possibly being TRBD1 (5 bases). CDR3 length: 17 amino acids. V was shortened by 6 bases and J by 0 bases, with 17 bases between the two germline ends. The germline V gene encodes CDR1 KGHSH and CDR2 LQKENI.

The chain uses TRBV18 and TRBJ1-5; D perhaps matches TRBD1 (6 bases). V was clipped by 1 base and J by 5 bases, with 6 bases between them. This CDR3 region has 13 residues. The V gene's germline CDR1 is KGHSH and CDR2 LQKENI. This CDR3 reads CASSPQGDQPQHF. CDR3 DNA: TGTGCCAGCTCACCACAGGGGGATCAGCCCCAGCATTTT. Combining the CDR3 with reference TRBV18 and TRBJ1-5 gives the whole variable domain NAGVMQNPRHLVRRRGQEARLRCSPMKGHSHVYWYRQLPEEGLKFMVYLQKENIIDESGMPKERFSAEFPKEGPSILRIQQVVRGDSAAYFCASSPQGDQPQHFGDGTRLSIL.

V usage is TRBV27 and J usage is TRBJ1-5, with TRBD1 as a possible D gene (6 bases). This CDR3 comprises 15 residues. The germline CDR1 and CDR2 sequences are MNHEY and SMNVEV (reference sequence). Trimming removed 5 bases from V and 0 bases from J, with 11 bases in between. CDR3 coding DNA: TGTGCCAGCAGTCGGGACAACCATAGCAATCAGCCCCAGCATTTT. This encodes CASSRDNHSNQPQHF.

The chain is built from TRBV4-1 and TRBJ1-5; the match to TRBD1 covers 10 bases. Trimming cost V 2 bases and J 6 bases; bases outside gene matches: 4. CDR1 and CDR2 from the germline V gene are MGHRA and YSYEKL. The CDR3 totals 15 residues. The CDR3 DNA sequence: TGCGCCAGCAGCCAATCCGGGACAGGGGTTCAGCCCCAGCATTTT. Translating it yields CASSQSGTGVQPQHF.

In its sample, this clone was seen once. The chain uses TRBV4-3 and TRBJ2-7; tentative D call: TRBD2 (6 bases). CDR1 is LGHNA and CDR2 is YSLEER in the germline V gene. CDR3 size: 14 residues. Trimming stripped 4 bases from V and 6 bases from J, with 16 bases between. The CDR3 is CASSPTGTLREQYF. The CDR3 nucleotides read TGCGCCAGCAGCCCAACCGGGACTCTCCGCGAGCAGTACTTC.

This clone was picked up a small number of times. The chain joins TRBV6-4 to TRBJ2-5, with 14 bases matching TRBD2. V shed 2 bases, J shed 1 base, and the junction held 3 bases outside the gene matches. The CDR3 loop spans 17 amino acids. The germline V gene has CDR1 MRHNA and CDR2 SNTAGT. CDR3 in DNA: TGTGCCAGCAGTGACAGGACTAGCGGGGGGCGCCAAGAGACCCAGTACTTC. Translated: CASSDRTSGGRQETQYF.

The chain's CDR3 is CSAGLKETQYF. CDR3 in DNA: TGCAGTGCCGGACTAAAAGAGACCCAGTACTTC. The chain uses TRBV20-1 and TRBJ2-5; the D gene is possibly TRBD2 (6 bases). The ends were cut back, 6 bases at V and 3 bases at J, with 8 bases in the middle. The CDR3 totals 11 residues. CDR1 is DFQATT, CDR2 SNEGSKA, per germline (reference sequence).

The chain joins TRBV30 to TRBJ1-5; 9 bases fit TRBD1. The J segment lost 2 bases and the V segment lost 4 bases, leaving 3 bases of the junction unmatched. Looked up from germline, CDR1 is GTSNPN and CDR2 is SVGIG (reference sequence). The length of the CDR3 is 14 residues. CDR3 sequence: CAWTTGGGNQPQHF. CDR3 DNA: TGTGCCTGGACAACAGGGGGCGGCAATCAGCCCCAGCATTTT.

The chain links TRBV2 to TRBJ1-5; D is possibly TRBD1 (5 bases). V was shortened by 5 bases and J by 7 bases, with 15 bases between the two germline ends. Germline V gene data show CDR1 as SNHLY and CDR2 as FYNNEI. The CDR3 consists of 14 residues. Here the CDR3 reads CASSWTVGGQPQHF. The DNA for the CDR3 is TGTGCCAGCAGTTGGACGGTCGGGGGGCAGCCCCAGCATTTT.

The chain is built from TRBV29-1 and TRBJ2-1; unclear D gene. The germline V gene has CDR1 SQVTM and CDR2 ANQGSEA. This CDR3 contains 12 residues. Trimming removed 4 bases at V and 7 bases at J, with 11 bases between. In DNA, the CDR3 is TGCAGCGTTGGATTCCTCGGGAATGAGCAGTTCTTC. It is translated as CSVGFLGNEQFF.

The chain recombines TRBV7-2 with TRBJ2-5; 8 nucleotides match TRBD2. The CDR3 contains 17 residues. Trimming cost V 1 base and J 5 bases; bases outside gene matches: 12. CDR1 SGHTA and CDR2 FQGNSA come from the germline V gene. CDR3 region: CASSLGGSGVVGETQYF. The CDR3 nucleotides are TGTGCCAGCAGCTTAGGGGGTAGCGGGGTGGTCGGGGAGACCCAGTACTTC.

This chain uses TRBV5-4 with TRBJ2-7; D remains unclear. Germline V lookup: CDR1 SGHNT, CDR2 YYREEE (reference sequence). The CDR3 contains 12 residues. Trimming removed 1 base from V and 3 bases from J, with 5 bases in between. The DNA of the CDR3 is TGTGCCAGCAGCTTGAACAACTACGAGCAGTACTTC. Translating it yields CASSLNNYEQYF.